The clone carrying this TCR beta chain was detected once. Its antigen is unidentified. These data belong to a study of OX40 agonist ivuxolimab in advanced cancers. Study-wide context: Patients received intravenous ivuxolimab every 2 weeks at 0.01 to 10 mg/kg.

Some clones are missing from TCRdb's copy, which holds only in-frame ones; the method was immunoSEQ multiplex PCR. The data contain roughly 97,000 clones, approximately 87% of them singletons. The germline V gene encodes CDR1 MNHNS and CDR2 SASEGT. There are 16 residues in the CDR3. Between the trimmed V and J ends, which lost 0 bases and 5 bases, there was a span of 16 bases. Study results and limitations: On average, a greater number of expanded clones characterised CD8+ T cells relative to CD4+. At 0.1 to 3.0 mg/kg and by week 6, CD4+ and CD8+ T cells in the blood had expanded clonally.

The chain joins TRBV6-1 to TRBJ1-2; possible D gene TRBD1, 5 bases. This specimen consisted of CD4+ or CD8+ T cells sorted from blood, obtained in a trial of the OX40 agonist ivuxolimab. This TCR came from an adult with an advanced solid tumor such as melanoma, head and neck, liver or kidney cancer. The CDR3 DNA follows: TGTGCCAGCAGTGAAGCGGGAGTTGGGCAGGGATATGGCTACACCTTC. As protein: CASSEAGVGQGYGYTF.